The 3 T cell receptor beta chains below all came from one sample that was sequenced in a study of neurological immune-mediated disorders. TCRdb re-analysed the 5' RACE reads in MiXCR, keeping a single row per CDR3 protein. The table has about 58,000 distinct CDR3 sequences, 3% to 4% seen once. Specimen: PBMCs. The origin of the receptors is a woman aged 55-69 years with multiple sclerosis.

Many counts were recorded for this clonotype. The V and J genes are TRBV4-2 and TRBJ1-3, with D hard to call. Trimming shortened V by 1 base and J by 3 bases, and 13 bases separated the two germline ends. The CDR3 consists of 16 residues. Per the germline V gene, CDR1 is LGHNA and CDR2 is YNFKEQ. The chain's CDR3 is CASSQGLRAGGNTIYF. DNA of the CDR3: TGTGCCAGCAGCCAAGGGCTGCGGGCAGGTGGAAACACCATATATTTT.

This clonotype appeared many times. This rearrangement joins TRBV20-1 to TRBJ2-1, with D perhaps matching TRBD1 (5 bases). Trimming removed 2 bases from V and 4 bases from J, with 15 bases in between. Germline V gives CDR1 DFQATT, CDR2 SNEGSKA (reference sequence). The CDR3 contains 15 residues. CDR3 sequence: CSARTAGARYNEQFF. CDR3 sequence (DNA): TGCAGTGCTAGAACCGCTGGGGCGCGGTACAATGAGCAGTTCTTC.

In this sample, this clonotype turned up many times. The chain joins TRBV5-1 to TRBJ1-1; D gene unclear. The CDR3 contains 14 residues. Trimming cost V 1 base and J 4 bases, with 11 bases left between them. CDR1 is SGHRS, CDR2 YFSETQ, per germline. CDR3 protein: CASSLWQASTEAFF. The CDR3 DNA reads as TGCGCCAGCAGCTTGTGGCAGGCGAGCACTGAAGCTTTCTTT.